This T cell receptor beta chain was identified in a study of cytomegalovirus exposure and HLA in healthy donors. Study-wide results and caveats: The study reported that TCR beta sequences accurately predicted HLA-A and HLA-B alleles in most subjects.

The germline V gene encodes CDR1 SGHNT and CDR2 YYREEE (reference sequence). The CDR3 is 16 residues long. Trimming pared 6 bases from V and 1 base from J, leaving 19 bases between. This PCR relied on a set of 60 Vbeta primers and 13 Jbeta primers. The data were produced by immunoSEQ multiplex PCR, yet TCRdb's version contains in-frame clones alone and is incomplete. This table holds about 140,000 clones, roughly a tenth found once. As regards this clone: Its antigen is not known.

V usage is TRBV5-4 and J usage is TRBJ1-1; a possible D gene is TRBD1 (6 bases). The sequence came from a male donor in good health and CMV-seronegative. Specimen: PBMCs. CDR3 in DNA: TGTGCCAGCATTTCTGGGGGGGCGAAAGGGAACACTGAAGCTTTCTTT. This gives the protein CASISGGAKGNTEAFF. The variable domain in full, completed from reference TRBV5-4 and TRBJ1-1, reads ETGVTQSPTHLIKTRGQQVTLRCSSQSGHNTVSWYQQALGQGPQFIFQYYREEENGRGNFPPRFSGLQFPNYSSELNVNALELDDSALYLCASISGGAKGNTEAFFGQGTRLTVV.